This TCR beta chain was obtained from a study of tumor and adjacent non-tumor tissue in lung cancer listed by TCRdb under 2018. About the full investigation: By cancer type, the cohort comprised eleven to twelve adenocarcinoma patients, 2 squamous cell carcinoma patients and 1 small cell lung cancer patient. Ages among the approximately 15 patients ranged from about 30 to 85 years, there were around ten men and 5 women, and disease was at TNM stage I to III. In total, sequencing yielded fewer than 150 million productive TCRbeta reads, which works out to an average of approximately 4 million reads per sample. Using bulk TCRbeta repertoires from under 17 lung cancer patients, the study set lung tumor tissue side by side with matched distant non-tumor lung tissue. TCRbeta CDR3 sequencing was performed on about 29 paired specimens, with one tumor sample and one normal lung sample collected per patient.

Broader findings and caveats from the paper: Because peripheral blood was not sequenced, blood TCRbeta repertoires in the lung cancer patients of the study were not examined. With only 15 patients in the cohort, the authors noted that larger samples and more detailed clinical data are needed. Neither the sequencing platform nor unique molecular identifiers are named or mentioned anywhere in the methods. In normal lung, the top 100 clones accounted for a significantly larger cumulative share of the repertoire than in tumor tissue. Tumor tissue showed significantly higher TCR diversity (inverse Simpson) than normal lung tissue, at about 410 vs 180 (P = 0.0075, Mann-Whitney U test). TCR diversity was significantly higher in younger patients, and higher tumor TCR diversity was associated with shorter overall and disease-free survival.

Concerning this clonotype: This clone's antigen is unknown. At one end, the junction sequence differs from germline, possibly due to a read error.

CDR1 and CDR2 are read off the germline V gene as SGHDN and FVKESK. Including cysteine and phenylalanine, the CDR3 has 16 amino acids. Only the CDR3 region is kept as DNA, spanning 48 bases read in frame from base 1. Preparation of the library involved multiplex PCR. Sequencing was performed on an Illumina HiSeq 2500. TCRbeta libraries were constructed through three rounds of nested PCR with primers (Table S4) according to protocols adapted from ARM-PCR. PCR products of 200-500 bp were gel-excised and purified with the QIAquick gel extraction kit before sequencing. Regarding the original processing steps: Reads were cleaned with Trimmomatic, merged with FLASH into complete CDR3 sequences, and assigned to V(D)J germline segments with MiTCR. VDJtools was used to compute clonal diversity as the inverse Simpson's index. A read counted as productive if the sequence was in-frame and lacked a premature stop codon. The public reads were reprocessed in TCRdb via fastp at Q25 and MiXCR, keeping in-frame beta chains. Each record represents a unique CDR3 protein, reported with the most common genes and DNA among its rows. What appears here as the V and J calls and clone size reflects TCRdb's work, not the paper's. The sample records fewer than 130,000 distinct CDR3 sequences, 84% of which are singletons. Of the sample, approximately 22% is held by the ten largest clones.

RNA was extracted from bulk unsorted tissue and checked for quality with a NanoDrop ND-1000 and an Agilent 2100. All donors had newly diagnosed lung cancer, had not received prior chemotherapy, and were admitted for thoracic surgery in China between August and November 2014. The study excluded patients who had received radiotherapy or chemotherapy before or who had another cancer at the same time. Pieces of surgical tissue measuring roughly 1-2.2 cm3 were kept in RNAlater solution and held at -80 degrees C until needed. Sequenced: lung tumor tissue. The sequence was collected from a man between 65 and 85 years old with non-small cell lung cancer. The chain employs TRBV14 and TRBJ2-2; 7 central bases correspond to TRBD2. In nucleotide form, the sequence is TGTGCCAGCAGGCGAACTAGCGAAACGAACACCGGGGAGCTGTCTTTT. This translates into CASRRTSETNTGELSF.